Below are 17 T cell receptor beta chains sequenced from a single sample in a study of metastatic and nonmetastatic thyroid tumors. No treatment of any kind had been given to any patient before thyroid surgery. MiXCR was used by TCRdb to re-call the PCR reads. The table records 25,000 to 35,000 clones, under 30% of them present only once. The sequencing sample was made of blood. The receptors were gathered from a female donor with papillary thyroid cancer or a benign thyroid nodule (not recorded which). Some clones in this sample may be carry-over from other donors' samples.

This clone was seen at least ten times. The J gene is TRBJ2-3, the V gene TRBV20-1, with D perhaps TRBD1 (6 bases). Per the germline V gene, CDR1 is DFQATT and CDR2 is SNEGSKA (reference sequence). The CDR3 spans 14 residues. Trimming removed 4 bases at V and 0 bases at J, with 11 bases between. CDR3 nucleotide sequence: TGCAGTGCTAACAGGGATCGGAGCACAGATACGCAGTATTTT. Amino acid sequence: CSANRDRSTDTQYF.

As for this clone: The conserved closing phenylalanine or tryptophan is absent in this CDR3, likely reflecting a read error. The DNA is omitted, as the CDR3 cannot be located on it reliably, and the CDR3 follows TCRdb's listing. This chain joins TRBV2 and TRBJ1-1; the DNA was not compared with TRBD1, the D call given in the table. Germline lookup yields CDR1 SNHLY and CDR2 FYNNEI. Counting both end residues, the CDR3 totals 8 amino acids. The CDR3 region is CASSVLGQ.

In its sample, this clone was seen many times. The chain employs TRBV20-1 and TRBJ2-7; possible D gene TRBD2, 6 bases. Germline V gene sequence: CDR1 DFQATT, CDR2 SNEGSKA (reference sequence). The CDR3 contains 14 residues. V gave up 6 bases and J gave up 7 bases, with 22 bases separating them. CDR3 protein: CSAEPRFWGDEQYF. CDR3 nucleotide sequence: TGCAGTGCGGAACCCCGTTTCTGGGGGGATGAGCAGTACTTC.

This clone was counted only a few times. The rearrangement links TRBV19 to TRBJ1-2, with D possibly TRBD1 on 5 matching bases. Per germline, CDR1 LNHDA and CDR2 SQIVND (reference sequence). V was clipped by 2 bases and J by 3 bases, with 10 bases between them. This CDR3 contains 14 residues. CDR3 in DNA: TGTGCCAGTAGTATAACGGGACCGGACTATGGCTACACCTTC. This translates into CASSITGPDYGYTF.

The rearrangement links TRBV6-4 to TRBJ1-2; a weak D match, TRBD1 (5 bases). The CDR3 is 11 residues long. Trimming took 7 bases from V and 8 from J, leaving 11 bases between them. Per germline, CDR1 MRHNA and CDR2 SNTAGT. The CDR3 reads CASTGGYGYTF. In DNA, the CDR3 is TGTGCCAGCACTGGGGGGTACGGCTACACCTTC.

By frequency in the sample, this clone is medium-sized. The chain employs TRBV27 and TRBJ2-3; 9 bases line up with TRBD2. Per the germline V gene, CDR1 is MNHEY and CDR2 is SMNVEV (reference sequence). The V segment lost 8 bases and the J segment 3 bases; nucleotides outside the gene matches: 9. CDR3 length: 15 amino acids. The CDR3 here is CASQFSGRSTDTQYF. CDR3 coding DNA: TGTGCCAGCCAATTTAGCGGGAGATCAACAGATACGCAGTATTTT.

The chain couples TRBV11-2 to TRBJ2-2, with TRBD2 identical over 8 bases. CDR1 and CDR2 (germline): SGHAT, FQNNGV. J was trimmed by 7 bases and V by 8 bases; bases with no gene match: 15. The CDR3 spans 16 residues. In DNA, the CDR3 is TGTGCCAGCGGATTCCGCGGCGGGGGGCCGGGCGGGGAGCTGTTTTTT. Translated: CASGFRGGGPGGELFF.

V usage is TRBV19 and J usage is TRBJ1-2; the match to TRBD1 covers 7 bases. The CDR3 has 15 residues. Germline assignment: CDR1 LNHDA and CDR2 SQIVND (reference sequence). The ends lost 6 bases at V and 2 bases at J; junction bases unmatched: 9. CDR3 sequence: CASSPRGQPNYGYTF. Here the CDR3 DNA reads TGTGCCAGTAGCCCCAGGGGACAGCCAAACTATGGCTACACCTTC.

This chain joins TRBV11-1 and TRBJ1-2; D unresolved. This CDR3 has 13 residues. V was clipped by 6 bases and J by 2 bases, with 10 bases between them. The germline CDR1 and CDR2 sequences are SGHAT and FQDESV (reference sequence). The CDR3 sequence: CASSPGRNYGYTF. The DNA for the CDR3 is TGTGCCAGCAGTCCCGGCCGGAACTATGGCTACACCTTC.

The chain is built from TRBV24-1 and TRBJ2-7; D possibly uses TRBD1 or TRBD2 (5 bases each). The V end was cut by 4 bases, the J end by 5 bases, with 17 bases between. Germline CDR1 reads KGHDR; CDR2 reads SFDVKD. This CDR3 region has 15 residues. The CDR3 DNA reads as TGTGCCACCAGTGACACTTCGGGACGTAGCCACGAGCAGTACTTC. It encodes CATSDTSGRSHEQYF.

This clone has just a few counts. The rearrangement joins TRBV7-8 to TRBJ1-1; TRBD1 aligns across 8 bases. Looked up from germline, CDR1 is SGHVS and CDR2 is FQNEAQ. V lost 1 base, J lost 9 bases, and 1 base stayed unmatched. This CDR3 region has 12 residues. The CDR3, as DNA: TGTGCCAGCAGCTTAGGACAGGGGAAAGCTTTCTTT. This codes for CASSLGQGKAFF.

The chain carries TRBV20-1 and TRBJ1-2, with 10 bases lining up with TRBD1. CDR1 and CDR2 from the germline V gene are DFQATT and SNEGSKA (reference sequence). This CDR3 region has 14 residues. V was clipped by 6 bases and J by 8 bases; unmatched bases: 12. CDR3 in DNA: TGCAGTGCGCGACCCCGGGACAGGGGATTGGGCTACACCTTC. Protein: CSARPRDRGLGYTF.

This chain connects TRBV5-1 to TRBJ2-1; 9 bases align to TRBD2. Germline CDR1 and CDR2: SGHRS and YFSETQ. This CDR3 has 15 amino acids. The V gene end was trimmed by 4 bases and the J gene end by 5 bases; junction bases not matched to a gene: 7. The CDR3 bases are TGCGCCAGCAGCGACGGGACTAGCCGGGACAATGAGCAGTTCTTC. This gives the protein CASSDGTSRDNEQFF.

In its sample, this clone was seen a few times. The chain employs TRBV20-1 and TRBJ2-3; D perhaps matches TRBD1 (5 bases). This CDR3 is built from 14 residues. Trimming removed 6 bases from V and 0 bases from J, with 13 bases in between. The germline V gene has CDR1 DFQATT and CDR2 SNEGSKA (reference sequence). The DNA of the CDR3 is TGCAGTGCCATGGGCCCAGGGAGCACAGATACGCAGTATTTT. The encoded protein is CSAMGPGSTDTQYF.

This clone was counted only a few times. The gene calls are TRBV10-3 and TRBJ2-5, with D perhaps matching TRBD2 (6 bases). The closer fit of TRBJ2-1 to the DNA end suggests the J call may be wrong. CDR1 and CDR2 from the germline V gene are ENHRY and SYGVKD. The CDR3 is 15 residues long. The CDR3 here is CAISEADSGHNEQFF. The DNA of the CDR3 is TGTGCCATCAGTGAGGCCGATAGCGGACACAATGAGCAGTTCTTC.

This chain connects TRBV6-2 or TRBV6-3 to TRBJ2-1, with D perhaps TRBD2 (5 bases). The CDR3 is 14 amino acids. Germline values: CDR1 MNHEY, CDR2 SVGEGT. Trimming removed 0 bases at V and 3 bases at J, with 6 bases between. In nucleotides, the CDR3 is TGTGCCAGCAGTTACTCGAGGGTCTACAATGAGCAGTTCTTC. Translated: CASSYSRVYNEQFF.

This CDR3 is CASSLGAAGELFF. Written as DNA, the CDR3 is TGTGCCAGCAGCTTGGGAGCCGCCGGGGAGCTGTTTTTT. This chain uses TRBV5-8 with TRBJ2-2; no clear D gene. Germline values: CDR1 SGHTS, CDR2 YDEGEE. This CDR3 has 13 amino acids. V was pared by 0 bases and J by 6 bases, with 6 bases between.